These 18 T cell receptor beta chains were all obtained from the same sample, sequenced in a study of cytomegalovirus exposure and HLA in healthy donors. This PCR relied on a set of 60 Vbeta primers and 13 Jbeta primers. Assay: immunoSEQ multiplex PCR; the TCRdb copy retains only in-frame clones and omits some. The table shows fewer than 150,000 clones, with around three quarters occurring only once. Input material: PBMCs. The receptor source for this set is a human donor in good health.

The rearrangement links TRBV5-1 to TRBJ2-6; TRBD2 aligns across 8 bases. V lost 1 base and J lost 0; bases outside the gene matches: 6. The CDR3 runs 18 residues. CDR1 and CDR2 from the germline V gene are SGHRS and YFSETQ. The CDR3 DNA is TGCGCCAGCAGCTTGAGCGGGAGCGCGGGCTCTGGGGCCAACGTCCTGACTTTC. Its translation: CASSLSGSAGSGANVLTF.

In this sample, this clone turned up a few times. The J gene is TRBJ1-1, the V gene TRBV10-3; 7 bases match TRBD1. Trimming removed 6 bases from V and 2 bases from J; junction bases left unmatched: 3. Germline CDR1 is ENHRY and CDR2 is SYGVKD. The CDR3 consists of 13 residues. For the CDR3, the DNA is TGTGCCATCAGCCGGGACAGTAACACTGAAGCTTTCTTT. Translating it yields CAISRDSNTEAFF.

The genes are TRBV27 and TRBJ2-6; no firm D call. V gave up 4 bases and J gave up 0 bases, with 10 bases separating them. The germline V gene encodes CDR1 MNHEY and CDR2 SMNVEV (reference sequence). This CDR3 is 16 amino acids long. The CDR3: CASSSRPFSGANVLTF. Here the CDR3 DNA reads TGTGCCAGCAGTTCGCGGCCTTTCTCTGGGGCCAACGTCCTGACTTTC.

The chain uses TRBV25-1 and TRBJ2-5; D not resolved. The CDR3 has 14 residues. The V gene lost 1 base and the J gene lost 5 bases, with 11 bases spanning the gap. Germline V lookup: CDR1 MGHDK, CDR2 SYGVNS. CDR3 loop: CASSESGSRETQYF. The CDR3 nucleotides read TGTGCCAGCAGTGAATCGGGTAGCCGGGAGACCCAGTACTTC.

This clone showed up just once. V gene TRBV5-1 combines with J gene TRBJ2-3; 7 nucleotides line up with TRBD2. The germline V gene has CDR1 SGHRS and CDR2 YFSETQ. This CDR3 is built from 14 residues. The trim removed 5 bases at V and 1 base at J, leaving 4 bases unmatched. The CDR3 DNA is TGCGCCAGCAGTCCAGCGGGGCGCACAGATACGCAGTATTTT. Its protein product is CASSPAGRTDTQYF. Together with reference TRBV5-1 and TRBJ2-3, the CDR3 gives the full variable domain: KAGVTQTPRYLIKTRGQQVTLSCSPISGHRSVSWYQQTPGQGLQFLFEYFSETQRNKGNFPGRFSGRQFSNSRSEMNVSTLELGDSALYLCASSPAGRTDTQYFGPGTRLTVL.

The genes are TRBV2 and TRBJ2-1; weak D call: TRBD2 (5 bases). CDR1 SNHLY and CDR2 FYNNEI come from the germline V gene. The CDR3 totals 14 residues. Trimming removed 7 bases at V and 0 bases at J, with 10 bases between. The DNA of the CDR3 is TGTGCCAGCAAGAGGGAGAGCTCCTACAATGAGCAGTTCTTC. As protein: CASKRESSYNEQFF.

V gene TRBV19 combines with J gene TRBJ2-7; 11 nucleotides line up with TRBD2. Unmatched junction bases numbered 7, after V lost 4 bases and J lost 5 bases. There are 15 residues in the CDR3. The germline V gene encodes CDR1 LNHDA and CDR2 SQIVND (reference sequence). CDR3 residues: CASSTRLAGYDEQYF. The CDR3 DNA follows: TGTGCCAGTAGTACCCGACTAGCGGGATATGACGAGCAGTACTTC.

This sequence joins TRBV5-5 and TRBJ2-5; the D gene is possibly TRBD2 (6 bases). With 1 base removed from V and 1 base from J, the gap between germline ends came to 17 bases. CDR1 and CDR2 from the germline V gene are SGHKS and YYEKEE (reference sequence). The CDR3 contains 17 residues. The CDR3 sequence: CASSLSFGGRIQETQYF. The CDR3 DNA sequence: TGTGCCAGCAGCTTGTCCTTTGGGGGGAGAATCCAAGAGACCCAGTACTTC.

V gene TRBV5-1 combines with J gene TRBJ1-3, with a possible D match to TRBD1 (5 bases). Deletions cut 1 base from V and 4 bases from J, with 18 bases between. The CDR3 contains 17 residues. Germline CDR1 and CDR2: SGHRS and YFSETQ. The CDR3 bases are TGCGCCAGCAGCTTGTCTTTTAGGGTGCAGGGAGGAAACACCATATATTTT. It codes for CASSLSFRVQGGNTIYF.

V is TRBV6-5 and J is TRBJ1-5; D ambiguous. The ends were cut back, 6 bases at V and 7 bases at J, with 16 bases in the middle. CDR1 and CDR2 from the germline V gene are MNHEY and SVGAGI. The CDR3 contains 14 residues. The CDR3 protein is CASRPWEVGQPQHF. Written as DNA, the CDR3 is TGTGCCAGCAGGCCTTGGGAGGTGGGGCAGCCCCAGCATTTT.

The CDR3 DNA is TGTGCCAGCCGGGGTCCCCATAGCAATCAGCCCCAGCATTTT. Translation: CASRGPHSNQPQHF. This chain joins TRBV6-5 and TRBJ1-5; D uncertain. In germline, CDR1 is MNHEY, CDR2 SVGAGI. V dropped 8 bases and J dropped 0 bases, with 11 bases sitting between them. This CDR3 contains 14 residues.

For the CDR3, the DNA is TGCGCCAGCAGCCAAGATGGGGGGGCAAGCTCCTACAATGAGCAGTTCTTC. Translating it yields CASSQDGGASSYNEQFF. The V and J genes are TRBV4-1 and TRBJ2-1; tentatively, D is TRBD2 (7 bases). The CDR3 spans 17 residues. The V gene's germline CDR1 is MGHRA and CDR2 YSYEKL. V was cut by 0 bases and J by 0 bases, with 12 bases left in between.

The genes are TRBV28 and TRBJ1-5, with 12 positions matching TRBD1. The germline gives CDR1 MDHEN, CDR2 SYDVKM. The CDR3 consists of 15 residues. V dropped 8 bases and J dropped 7; count of bases not matched to a gene: 9. CDR3 coding DNA: TGTGCCAGCTCTAAAGGGACAGGGGGCGGGCAGCCCCAGCATTTT. Translating gives CASSKGTGGGQPQHF.

The chain is built from TRBV6-6 and TRBJ2-7; 8 bases map to TRBD1. J gave up 2 bases and V 0 bases, and 3 bases lay outside the gene matches. The CDR3 contains 15 residues. The germline V gene encodes CDR1 MNHNY and CDR2 SVGAGI (reference sequence). This CDR3 is CASSYSQGAAYEQYF. The CDR3 coding sequence is TGTGCCAGCAGTTACTCGCAGGGGGCGGCCTACGAGCAGTACTTC.

The rearrangement links TRBV7-6 to TRBJ1-3, with 7 nucleotides matching TRBD1. CDR1 and CDR2 (germline): SGHVS, FNYEAQ. Trimming at V came to 1 base and at J to 3 bases, leaving 9 bases not matched to a gene. The CDR3 length is 17 residues. The CDR3 DNA follows: TGTGCCAGCAGCTTAGTTGGAGGGGGCATCGGTGGAAACACCATATATTTT. This gives the protein CASSLVGGGIGGNTIYF. Variable domain in full (rest from reference TRBV7-6 and TRBJ1-3): GAGVSQSPRYKVTKRGQDVALRCDPISGHVSLYWYRQALGQGPEFLTYFNYEAQQDKSGLPNDRFSAERPEGSISTLTIQRTEQRDSAMYRCASSLVGGGIGGNTIYFGEGSWLTVV.

The V and J genes are TRBV29-1 and TRBJ1-4, with 11 positions matching TRBD1. V was clipped by 6 bases and J by 8 bases; unmatched bases: 2. Germline values: CDR1 SQVTM, CDR2 ANQGSEA. The CDR3 totals 12 residues. CDR3 region: CSVGTGGEKLFF. The CDR3 bases are TGCAGCGTGGGGACAGGGGGGGAAAAACTGTTTTTT.

The chain employs TRBV7-9 and TRBJ2-7; 13 bases fit TRBD2. Germline CDR1 and CDR2: SEHNR and FQNEAQ (reference sequence). V dropped 2 bases and J dropped 0; count of bases not matched to a gene: 10. This CDR3 is 19 amino acids long. The CDR3 reads CASSLPPGTSGAASYEQYF. The CDR3, as DNA: TGTGCCAGCAGCTTACCGCCCGGGACTAGCGGGGCCGCCTCCTACGAGCAGTACTTC.

This sequence joins TRBV6-5 and TRBJ2-2; the D gene is possibly TRBD2 (6 bases). This CDR3 spans 15 amino acids. Germline V lookup: CDR1 MNHEY, CDR2 SVGAGI. V was clipped by 2 bases and J by 5 bases, with 12 bases between them. Here the CDR3 DNA reads TGTGCCAGCAGTTACAGGGGTCGGGGGACCGGGGAGCTGTTTTTT. Translation gives CASSYRGRGTGELFF.